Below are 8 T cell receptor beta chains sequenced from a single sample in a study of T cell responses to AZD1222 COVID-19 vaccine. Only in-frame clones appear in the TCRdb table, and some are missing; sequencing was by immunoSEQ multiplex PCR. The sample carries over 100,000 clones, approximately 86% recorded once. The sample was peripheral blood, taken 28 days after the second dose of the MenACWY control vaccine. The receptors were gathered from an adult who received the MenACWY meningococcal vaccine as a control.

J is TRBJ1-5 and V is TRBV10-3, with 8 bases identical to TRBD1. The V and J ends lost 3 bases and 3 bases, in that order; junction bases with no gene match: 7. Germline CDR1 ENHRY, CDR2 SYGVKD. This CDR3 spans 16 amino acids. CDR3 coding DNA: TGTGCCATCAGTGAAGGACAGGGTGGGGCCAATCAGCCCCAGCATTTT. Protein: CAISEGQGGANQPQHF.

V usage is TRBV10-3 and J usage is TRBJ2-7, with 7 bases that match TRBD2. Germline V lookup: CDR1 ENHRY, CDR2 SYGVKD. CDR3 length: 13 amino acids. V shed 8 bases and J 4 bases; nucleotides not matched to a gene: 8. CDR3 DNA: TGTGCCATCTCGAAGGGAGGGTTTTACGAGCAGTACTTC. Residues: CAISKGGFYEQYF.

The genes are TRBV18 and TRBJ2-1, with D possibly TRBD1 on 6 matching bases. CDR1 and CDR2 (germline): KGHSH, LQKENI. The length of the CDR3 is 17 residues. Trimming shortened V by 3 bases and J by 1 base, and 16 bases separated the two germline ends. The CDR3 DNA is TGTGCCAGCTCACCGTGGGGTGTGCAGGGGTCCTACAATGAGCAGTTCTTC. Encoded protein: CASSPWGVQGSYNEQFF.

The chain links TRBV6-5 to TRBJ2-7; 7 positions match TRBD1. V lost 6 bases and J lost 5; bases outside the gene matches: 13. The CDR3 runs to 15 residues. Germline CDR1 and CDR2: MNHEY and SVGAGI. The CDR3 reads CASRQQGSPGNEQYF. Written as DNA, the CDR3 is TGTGCCAGCAGGCAACAGGGGAGCCCCGGGAACGAGCAGTACTTC.

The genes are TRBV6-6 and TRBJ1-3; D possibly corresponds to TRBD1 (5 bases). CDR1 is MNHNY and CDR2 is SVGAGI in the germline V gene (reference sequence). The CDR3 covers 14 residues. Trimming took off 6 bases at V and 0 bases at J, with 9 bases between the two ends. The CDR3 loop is CASSRDRSGNTIYF. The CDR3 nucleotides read TGTGCCAGCAGCCGGGACCGCTCTGGAAACACCATATATTTT.

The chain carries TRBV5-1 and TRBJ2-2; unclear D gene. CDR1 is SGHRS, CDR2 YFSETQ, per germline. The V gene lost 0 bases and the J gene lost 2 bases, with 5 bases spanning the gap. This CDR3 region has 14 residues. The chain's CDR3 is CASSLGFNTGELFF. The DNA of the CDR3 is TGCGCCAGCAGCTTGGGGTTTAACACCGGGGAGCTGTTTTTT.

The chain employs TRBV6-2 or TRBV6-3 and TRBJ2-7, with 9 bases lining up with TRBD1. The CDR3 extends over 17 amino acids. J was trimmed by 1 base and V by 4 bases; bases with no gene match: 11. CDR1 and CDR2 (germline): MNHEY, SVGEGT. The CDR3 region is CASSSPDRGISSYEQYF. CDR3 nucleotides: TGTGCCAGCAGTTCCCCGGACAGGGGAATATCTTCCTACGAGCAGTACTTC.

The CDR3 DNA follows: TGTGCCAGCAGCCCTCAAACAATTCGAGGCCCAGAAGCTCTTATGAACACTGAAGCTTTCTTT. As protein: CASSPQTIRGPEALMNTEAFF. The chain couples TRBV3-1 (or the pseudogene TRBV3-2) to TRBJ1-1; D is ambiguous. V was shortened by 4 bases and J by 0 bases, with 30 bases between the two germline ends. CDR3 length: 21 residues. Germline values: CDR1 LGHDT, CDR2 YNNKEL (reference sequence).